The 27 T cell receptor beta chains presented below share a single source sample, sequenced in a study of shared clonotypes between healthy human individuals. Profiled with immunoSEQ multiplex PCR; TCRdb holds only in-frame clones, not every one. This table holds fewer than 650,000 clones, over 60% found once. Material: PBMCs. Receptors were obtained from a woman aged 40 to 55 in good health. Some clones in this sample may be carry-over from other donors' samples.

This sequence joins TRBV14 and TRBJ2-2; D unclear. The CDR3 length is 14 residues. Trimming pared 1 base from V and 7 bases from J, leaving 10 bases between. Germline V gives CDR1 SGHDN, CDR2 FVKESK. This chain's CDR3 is CASSQVPNRGELFF. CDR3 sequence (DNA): TGTGCCAGCAGCCAAGTCCCCAACCGCGGGGAGCTGTTTTTT.

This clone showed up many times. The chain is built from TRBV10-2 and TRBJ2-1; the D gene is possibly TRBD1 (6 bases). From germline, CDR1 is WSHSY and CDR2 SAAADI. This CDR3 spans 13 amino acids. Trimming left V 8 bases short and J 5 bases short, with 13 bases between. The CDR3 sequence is CASRRDIDNEQFF. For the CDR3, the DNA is TGCGCCAGCCGCCGGGACATCGACAATGAGCAGTTCTTC.

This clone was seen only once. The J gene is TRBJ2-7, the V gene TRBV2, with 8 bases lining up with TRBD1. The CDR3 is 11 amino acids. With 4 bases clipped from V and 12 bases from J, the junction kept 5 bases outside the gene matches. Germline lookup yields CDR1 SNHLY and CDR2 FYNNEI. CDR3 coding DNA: TGTGCCAGCAGTGGACAGGGGCCAGGGTACTTC. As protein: CASSGQGPGYF.

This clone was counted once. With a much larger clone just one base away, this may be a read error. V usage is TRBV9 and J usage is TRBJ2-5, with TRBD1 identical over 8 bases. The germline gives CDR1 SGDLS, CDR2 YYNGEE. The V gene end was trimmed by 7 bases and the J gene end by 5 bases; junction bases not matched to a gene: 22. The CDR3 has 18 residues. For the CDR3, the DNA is TGTGCCAGCGGCCCTCACGCCGGGACAGGCACGGTCGGGGAGACCCAGTACTTC. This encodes CASGPHAGTGTVGETQYF.

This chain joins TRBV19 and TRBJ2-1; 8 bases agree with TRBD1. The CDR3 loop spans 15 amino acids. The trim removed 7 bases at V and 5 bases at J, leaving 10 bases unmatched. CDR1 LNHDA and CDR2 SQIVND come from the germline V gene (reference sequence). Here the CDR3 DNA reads TGTGCCAGTACAGGGAGACAGGGGAGGAACAATGAGCAGTTCTTC. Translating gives CASTGRQGRNNEQFF.

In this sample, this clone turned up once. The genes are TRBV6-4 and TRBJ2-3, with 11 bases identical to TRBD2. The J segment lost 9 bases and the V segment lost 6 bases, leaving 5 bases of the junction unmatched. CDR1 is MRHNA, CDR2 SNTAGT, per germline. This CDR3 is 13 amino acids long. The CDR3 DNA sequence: TGTGCCAGCAGCACTAGCGGGAGAAGCACGCAGTATTTT. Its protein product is CASSTSGRSTQYF.

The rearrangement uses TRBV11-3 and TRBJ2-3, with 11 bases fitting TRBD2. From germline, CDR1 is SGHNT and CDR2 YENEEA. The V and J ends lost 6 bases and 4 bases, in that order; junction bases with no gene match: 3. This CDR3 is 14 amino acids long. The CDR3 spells CASSSGRGADTQYF. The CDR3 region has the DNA TGTGCCAGCAGTAGCGGGAGGGGCGCAGATACGCAGTATTTT.

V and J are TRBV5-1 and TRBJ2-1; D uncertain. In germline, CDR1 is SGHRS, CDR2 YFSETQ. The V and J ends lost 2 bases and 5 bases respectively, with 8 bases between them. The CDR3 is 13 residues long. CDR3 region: CASSFTADNEQFF. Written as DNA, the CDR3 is TGCGCCAGCAGCTTTACAGCTGACAATGAGCAGTTCTTC.

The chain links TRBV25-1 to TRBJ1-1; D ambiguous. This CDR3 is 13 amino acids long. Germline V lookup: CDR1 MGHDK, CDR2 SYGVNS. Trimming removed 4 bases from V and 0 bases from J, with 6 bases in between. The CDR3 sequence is CASSVQMNTEAFF. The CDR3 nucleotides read TGTGCCAGCAGTGTCCAGATGAACACTGAAGCTTTCTTT.

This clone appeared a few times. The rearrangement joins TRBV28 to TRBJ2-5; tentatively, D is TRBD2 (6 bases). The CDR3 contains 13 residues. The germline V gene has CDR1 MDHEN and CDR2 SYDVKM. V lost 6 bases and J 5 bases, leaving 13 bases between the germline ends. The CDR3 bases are TGTGCCAGCAGACAACTAGCAACGGAGACCCAGTACTTC. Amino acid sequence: CASRQLATETQYF.

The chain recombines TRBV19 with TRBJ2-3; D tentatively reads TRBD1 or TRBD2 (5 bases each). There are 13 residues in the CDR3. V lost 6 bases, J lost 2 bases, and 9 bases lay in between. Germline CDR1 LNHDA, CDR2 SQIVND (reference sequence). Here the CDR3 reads CASRLGTTDTQYF. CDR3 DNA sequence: TGTGCCAGTAGATTGGGGACCACAGATACGCAGTATTTT.

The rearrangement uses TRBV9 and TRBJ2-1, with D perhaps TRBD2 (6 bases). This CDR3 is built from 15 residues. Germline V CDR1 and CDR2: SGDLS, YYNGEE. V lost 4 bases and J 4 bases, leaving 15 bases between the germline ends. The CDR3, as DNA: TGTGCCAGCAGCCTACGCCGGGACTCTTACAATGAGCAGTTCTTC. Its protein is CASSLRRDSYNEQFF.

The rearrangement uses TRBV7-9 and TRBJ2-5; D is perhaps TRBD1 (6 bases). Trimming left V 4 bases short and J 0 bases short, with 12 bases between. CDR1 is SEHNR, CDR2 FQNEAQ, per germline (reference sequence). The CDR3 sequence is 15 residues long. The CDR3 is CASSSTTGYQETQYF. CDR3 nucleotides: TGTGCCAGCAGCTCTACAACAGGGTACCAAGAGACCCAGTACTTC. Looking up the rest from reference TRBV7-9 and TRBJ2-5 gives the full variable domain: DTGVSQNPRHKITKRGQNVTFRCDPISEHNRLYWYRQTLGQGPEFLTYFQNEAQLEKSRLLSDRFSAERPKGSFSTLEIQRTEQGDSAMYLCASSSTTGYQETQYFGPGTRLLVL.

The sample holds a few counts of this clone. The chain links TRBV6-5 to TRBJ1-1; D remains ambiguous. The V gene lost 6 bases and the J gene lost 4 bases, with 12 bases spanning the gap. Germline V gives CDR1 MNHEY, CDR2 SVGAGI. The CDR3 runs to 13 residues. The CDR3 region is CASSPGRFTEAFF. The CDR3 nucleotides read TGTGCCAGCAGCCCCGGTCGGTTCACTGAAGCTTTCTTT.

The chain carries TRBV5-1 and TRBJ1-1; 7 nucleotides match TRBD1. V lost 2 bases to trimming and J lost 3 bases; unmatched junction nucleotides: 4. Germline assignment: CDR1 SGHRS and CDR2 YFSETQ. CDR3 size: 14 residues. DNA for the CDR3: TGCGCCAGCAGCTTAAGTACAGGGGACACTGAAGCTTTCTTT. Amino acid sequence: CASSLSTGDTEAFF.

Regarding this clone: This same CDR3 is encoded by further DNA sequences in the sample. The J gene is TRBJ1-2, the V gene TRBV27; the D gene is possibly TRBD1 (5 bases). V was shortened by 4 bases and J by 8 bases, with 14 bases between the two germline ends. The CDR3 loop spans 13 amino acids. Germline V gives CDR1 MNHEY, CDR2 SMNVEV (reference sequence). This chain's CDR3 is CASSSLGAAGYTF. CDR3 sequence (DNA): TGTGCCAGCAGTTCACTTGGGGCGGCAGGCTACACCTTC.

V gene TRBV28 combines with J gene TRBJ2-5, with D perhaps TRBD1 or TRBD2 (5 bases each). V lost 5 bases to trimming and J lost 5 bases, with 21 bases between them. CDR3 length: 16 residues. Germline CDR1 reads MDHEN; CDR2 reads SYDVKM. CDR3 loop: CASSQPGRDPSETQYF. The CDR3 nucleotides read TGTGCCAGCAGTCAACCTGGACGGGACCCCAGTGAGACCCAGTACTTC.

CDR3 in DNA: TGTGCCAGCAGTTCCCCCCTTAGCGCCGTCTACGAGCAGTACTTC. This gives the protein CASSSPLSAVYEQYF. This rearrangement joins TRBV6-5 to TRBJ2-5; the D gene is possibly TRBD2 (5 bases). The DNA end is a closer match to TRBJ2-7, so the J assignment may be wrong. Germline V gene sequence: CDR1 MNHEY, CDR2 SVGAGI. The CDR3 covers 15 residues.

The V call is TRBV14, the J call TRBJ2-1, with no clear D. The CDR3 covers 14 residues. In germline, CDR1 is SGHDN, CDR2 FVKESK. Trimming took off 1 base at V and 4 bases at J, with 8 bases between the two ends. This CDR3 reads CASSQGSVYNEQFF. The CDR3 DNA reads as TGTGCCAGCAGCCAAGGATCTGTTTACAATGAGCAGTTCTTC.

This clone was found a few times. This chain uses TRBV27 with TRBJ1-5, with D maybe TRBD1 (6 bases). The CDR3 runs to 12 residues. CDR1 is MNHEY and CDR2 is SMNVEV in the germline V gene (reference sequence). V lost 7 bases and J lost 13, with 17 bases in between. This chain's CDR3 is CASTSGRGQQHF. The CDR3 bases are TGTGCCAGCACCTCAGGAAGGGGACAACAGCATTTT.

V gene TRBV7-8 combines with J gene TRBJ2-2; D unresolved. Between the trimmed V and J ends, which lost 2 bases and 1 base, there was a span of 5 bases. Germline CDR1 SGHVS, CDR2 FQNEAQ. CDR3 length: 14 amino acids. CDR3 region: CASSLFRNTGELFF. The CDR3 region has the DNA TGTGCCAGCAGCTTATTCAGGAACACCGGGGAGCTGTTTTTT.

CDR3 DNA sequence: TGTGCCAGCAGCCCTCCCATGGACAGGTGGGGGCCAGAGACCCAGTACTTC. This codes for CASSPPMDRWGPETQYF. The chain combines TRBV5-4 with TRBJ2-5; 7 bases line up with TRBD1. This CDR3 comprises 17 residues. Germline values: CDR1 SGHNT, CDR2 YYREEE (reference sequence). After removal of 4 bases from V and 4 bases from J, the junction contained 16 bases not matched to a gene.

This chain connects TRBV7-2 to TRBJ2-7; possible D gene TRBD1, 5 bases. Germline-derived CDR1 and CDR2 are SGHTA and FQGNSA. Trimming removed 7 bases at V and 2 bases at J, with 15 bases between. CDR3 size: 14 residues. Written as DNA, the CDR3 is TGTGCCAGCACCTTCGACAGATATGCCTACGAGCAGTACTTC. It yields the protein CASTFDRYAYEQYF. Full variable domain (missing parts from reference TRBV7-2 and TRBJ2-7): GAGVSQSPSNKVTEKGKDVELRCDPISGHTALYWYRQSLGQGLEFLIYFQGNSAPDKSGLPSDRFSAERTGGSVSTLTIQRTQQEDSAVYLCASTFDRYAYEQYFGPGTRLTVT.

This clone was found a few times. Here the CDR3 reads CASSLNSAGSTDTQYF. The CDR3 bases are TGTGCCAGCAGCTTAAATTCGGCAGGATCCACAGATACGCAGTATTTT. This rearrangement joins TRBV7-3 to TRBJ2-3; D ambiguous. Germline CDR1 SGHTA, CDR2 FQGTGA. Deletions cut 1 base from V and 2 bases from J, with 13 bases between. The CDR3 covers 16 residues.

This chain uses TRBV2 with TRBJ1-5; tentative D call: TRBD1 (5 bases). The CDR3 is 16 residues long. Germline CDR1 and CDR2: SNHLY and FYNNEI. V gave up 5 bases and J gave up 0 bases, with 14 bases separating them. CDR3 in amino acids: CASSSQAGYSNQPQHF. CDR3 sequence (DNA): TGTGCCAGCAGTTCACAGGCAGGATATAGCAATCAGCCCCAGCATTTT. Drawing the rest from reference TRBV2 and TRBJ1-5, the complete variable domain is EPEVTQTPSHQVTQMGQEVILRCVPISNHLYFYWYRQILGQKVEFLVSFYNNEISEKSEIFDDQFSVERPDGSNFTLKIRSTKLEDSAMYFCASSSQAGYSNQPQHFGDGTRLSIL.

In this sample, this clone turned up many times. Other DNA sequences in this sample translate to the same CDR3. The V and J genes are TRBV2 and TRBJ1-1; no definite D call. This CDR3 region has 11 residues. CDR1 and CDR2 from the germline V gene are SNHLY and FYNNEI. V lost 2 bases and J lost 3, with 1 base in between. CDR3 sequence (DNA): TGTGCCAGCAGTGAATACACTGAAGCTTTCTTT. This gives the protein CASSEYTEAFF.

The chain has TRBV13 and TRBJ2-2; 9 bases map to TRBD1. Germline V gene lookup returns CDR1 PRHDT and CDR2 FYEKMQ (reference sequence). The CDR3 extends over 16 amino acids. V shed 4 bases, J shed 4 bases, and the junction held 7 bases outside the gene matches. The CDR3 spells CASSSRDRVATGELFF. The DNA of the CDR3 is TGTGCCAGCAGCTCCCGGGACAGGGTGGCCACCGGGGAGCTGTTTTTT.